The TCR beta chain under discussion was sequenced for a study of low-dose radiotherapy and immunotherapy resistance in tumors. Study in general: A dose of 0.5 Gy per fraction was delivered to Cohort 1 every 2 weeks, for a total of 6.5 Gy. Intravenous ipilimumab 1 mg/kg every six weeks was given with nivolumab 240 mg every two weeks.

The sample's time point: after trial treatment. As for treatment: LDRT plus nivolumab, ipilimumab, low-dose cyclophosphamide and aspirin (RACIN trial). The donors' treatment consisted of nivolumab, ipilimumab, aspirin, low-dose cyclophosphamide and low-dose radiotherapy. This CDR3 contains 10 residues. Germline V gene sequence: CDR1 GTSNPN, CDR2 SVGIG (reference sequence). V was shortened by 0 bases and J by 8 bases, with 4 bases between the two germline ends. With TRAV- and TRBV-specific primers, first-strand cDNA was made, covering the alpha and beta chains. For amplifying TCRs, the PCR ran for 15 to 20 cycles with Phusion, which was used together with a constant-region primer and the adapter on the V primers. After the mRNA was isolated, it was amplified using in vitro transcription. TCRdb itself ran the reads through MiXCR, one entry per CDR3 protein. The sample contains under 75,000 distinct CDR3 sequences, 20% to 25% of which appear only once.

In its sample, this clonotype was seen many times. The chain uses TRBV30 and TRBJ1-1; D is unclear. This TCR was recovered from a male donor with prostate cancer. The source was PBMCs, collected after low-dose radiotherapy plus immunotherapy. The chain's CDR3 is CAWSVSEAFF. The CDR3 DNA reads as TGTGCCTGGAGTGTTTCAGAAGCTTTCTTT.